What follows are 14 T cell receptor beta chains derived from one specimen sequenced in a study of Graves' ophthalmopathy and Graves' hyperthyroidism. RNA transcripts served as template for amplifying TCR beta CDR3 sequences. Amplification began with first-round RT-PCR using HTBI primers, then second-round multiplex PCR was performed. TCRdb analysed the multiplex PCR reads with MiXCR anew, one entry per CDR3 protein. The data show some 250,000 distinct CDR3 sequences, with around 50% seen just once and around half held by the top ten. The material sequenced was peripheral blood. These receptors all come from an adult man with Graves' ophthalmopathy.

The sample holds a few counts of this clonotype. V usage is TRBV6-5 and J usage is TRBJ1-1, with D uncertain. V lost 0 bases to trimming and J lost 10 bases, with 15 bases between them. Per germline, CDR1 MNHEY and CDR2 SVGAGI. CDR3 length equals 14 residues. The CDR3 sequence: CASSYSGSGRVAFF. Here the CDR3 DNA reads TGTGCCAGCAGTTACTCGGGAAGTGGAAGAGTAGCTTTCTTT.

V usage is TRBV20-1 and J usage is TRBJ2-7; D remains ambiguous. Germline-derived CDR1 and CDR2 are DFQATT and SNEGSKA (reference sequence). Trimming removed 2 bases from V and 5 bases from J, with 4 bases in between. This CDR3 spans 10 amino acids. In DNA, the CDR3 is TGCAGTGCTAGAAGGGACGAGCAGTACTTC. Amino acid sequence: CSARRDEQYF.

The chain combines TRBV19 with TRBJ1-2; D remains unclear. The V end was cut by 8 bases, the J end by 6 bases, with 25 bases between. The CDR3 covers 16 residues. Germline V gives CDR1 LNHDA, CDR2 SQIVND (reference sequence). CDR3 nucleotide sequence: TGTGCCAGTTGGGGTGGCCAGCACCTTTTGGAAGATGGCTACACCTTC. Translating it yields CASWGGQHLLEDGYTF.

The rearrangement links TRBV4-1 to TRBJ1-5; 8 bases are a match to TRBD1. Germline CDR1 MGHRA, CDR2 YSYEKL. The V and J ends lost 4 bases and 0 bases, in that order; junction bases with no gene match: 11. This CDR3 is 18 amino acids long. For the CDR3, the DNA is TGCGCCAGCAGCCCCGGACAGGGCAAATCTTATAGCAATCAGCCCCAGCATTTT. Amino acid sequence: CASSPGQGKSYSNQPQHF.

Comment on this clonotype: The CDR3 carries no conserved terminal phenylalanine or tryptophan, so it likely arises from a read error. The limits of the CDR3 on the DNA are not certain, so only TCRdb's listed CDR3 is given. This chain links TRBV7-2 with TRBJ1-4. Germline CDR1 SGHTA, CDR2 FQGNSA. The CDR3 spans 9 residues, counting both ends. CDR3 region: CASSLVGLA.

This clonotype has only a few counts. The rearrangement joins TRBV25-1 to TRBJ1-1; weak D call: TRBD1 (5 bases). In germline, CDR1 is MGHDK, CDR2 SYGVNS. Trimming shortened V by 4 bases and J by 1 base, and 7 bases separated the two germline ends. CDR3 length: 13 amino acids. CDR3 DNA sequence: TGTGCCAGCAGTGCGCAGGGGAACACTGAAGCTTTCTTT. Its translation: CASSAQGNTEAFF.

The chain recombines TRBV15 with TRBJ1-2, with D unclear. CDR1 and CDR2 (germline): LNHNV, YYDKDF (reference sequence). The CDR3 contains 15 residues. V dropped 0 bases and J dropped 4 bases, with 12 bases sitting between them. This CDR3 reads CATSRDPASSYGYTF. Here the CDR3 DNA reads TGTGCCACCAGCAGAGATCCCGCTTCATCCTATGGCTACACCTTC.

The chain uses TRBV7-9 and TRBJ2-5, with TRBD1 matching over 7 bases. The CDR3 loop spans 16 amino acids. The V gene's germline CDR1 is SEHNR and CDR2 FQNEAQ (reference sequence). J was trimmed by 3 bases and V by 5 bases; bases with no gene match: 12. The CDR3 loop is CASSTPRDRQEETQYF. As DNA, the CDR3 is TGTGCCAGCAGCACCCCCCGGGACAGACAAGAAGAGACCCAGTACTTC.

This clonotype was seen a few times. V usage is TRBV29-1 and J usage is TRBJ2-7; 7 positions agree with TRBD1. The germline V gene encodes CDR1 SQVTM and CDR2 ANQGSEA. V gave up 5 bases and J gave up 2 bases; unmatched junction bases: 6. This CDR3 is 13 amino acids long. CDR3 DNA sequence: TGCAGCGTTCTAAGGGGGCTAACCTACGAGCAGTACTTC. Its translation is CSVLRGLTYEQYF.

V is TRBV3-1 and J is TRBJ1-2; D remains unclear. CDR1 and CDR2 from the germline V gene are LGHDT and YNNKEL (reference sequence). The CDR3 is 17 residues long. The ends were cut back, 3 bases at V and 4 bases at J, with 21 bases in the middle. Here the CDR3 DNA reads TGTGCCAGCAGCCAGAGTTTGGGCAGCAACCCCGGCTATGGCTACACCTTC. Its protein is CASSQSLGSNPGYGYTF.

This chain joins TRBV2 and TRBJ2-5, with TRBD1 as a possible D gene (5 bases). The CDR3 sequence is 12 residues long. Looked up from germline, CDR1 is SNHLY and CDR2 is FYNNEI. V lost 3 bases and J 3 bases, leaving 5 bases between the germline ends. CDR3 region: CASSEDKETQYF. The CDR3 DNA is TGTGCCAGCAGTGAGGACAAAGAGACCCAGTACTTC.

This clonotype was counted between two and nine times. The rearrangement uses TRBV6-5 and TRBJ1-2, with 9 bases that match TRBD1. Per the germline V gene, CDR1 is MNHEY and CDR2 is SVGAGI. The J segment lost 4 bases and the V segment lost 5 bases, leaving 2 bases of the junction unmatched. There are 13 residues in the CDR3. The CDR3 sequence: CASSGQGFYGYTF. The CDR3 nucleotides read TGTGCCAGCAGTGGACAGGGGTTCTATGGCTACACCTTC.

This clonotype was seen a handful of times. This rearrangement joins TRBV6-6 to TRBJ1-5; D possibly corresponds to TRBD1 (5 bases). This CDR3 is built from 14 residues. V was pared by 1 base and J by 5 bases, with 9 bases between. CDR1 is MNHNY and CDR2 is SVGAGI in the germline V gene (reference sequence). CDR3 coding DNA: TGTGCCAGCAGTTACTGGGGGGGAGATCAGCCCCAGCATTTT. Translated, it gives CASSYWGGDQPQHF.

This clonotype was detected a few times. The chain combines TRBV3-1 with TRBJ2-7; D is possibly TRBD1 (5 bases). The germline V gene encodes CDR1 LGHDT and CDR2 YNNKEL (reference sequence). This CDR3 has 14 residues. Trimming cost V 0 bases and J 7 bases, with 13 bases left between them. The DNA for the CDR3 is TGTGCCAGCAGCCAAGACCCAGGGTTAGGAGAGCAGTACTTC. The encoded protein is CASSQDPGLGEQYF.